The rows below give T cell receptor beta chains drawn from one sample of a study of T cell clonotyping in hematopoietic cell transplantation. Sequencing used immunoSEQ multiplex PCR; TCRdb keeps in-frame clones, though not all of them. The sample yields 12,000 to 15,000 clones, 85% to 90% seen once. The sample consisted of PBMCs, taken 100 days after allogeneic stem cell transplant. The receptors shown here come from a male patient in his fifties or sixties who had an allogeneic stem cell transplant from an unrelated donor, so T cells may come from the graft donor. Some clones in this sample may be carry-over from other donors' samples. CDR3s include the opening cysteine and the closing phenylalanine or tryptophan. D genes are given only for firm matches. Some rows have no size entry. The others give once, few or many, or a class for an expanded clone.

D	V	J	size	DNA	CDR3
TRBD1	TRBV10-3	TRBJ1-1	NA	TGTGCCATCAGGGGGACAGGGGGTAAACGGGGCACTGAAGCTTTCTTT	CAIRGTGGKRGTEAFF
NA	TRBV9	TRBJ1-1	NA	TGTGCCAGCAGTCAAGGGGGGGGGCTTACTCCTGAAGCTTTCTTT	CASSQGGGLTPEAFF
TRBD2	TRBV19	TRBJ2-1	once	TGTGCCAGTAGACTTAGCGGGGGGCCCTACAATGAGCAGTTCTTC	CASRLSGGPYNEQFF
NA	TRBV7-8	TRBJ1-5	NA	TGTGCCAGCAGCTGGGGGCGGGGGGCTGATCAGCCCCAGCATTTT	CASSWGRGADQPQHF
NA	TRBV2	TRBJ2-7	NA	TGTGCCAGCAGTGAGCAGGGTTTCTACGAGCAGTACTTC	CASSEQGFYEQYF
NA	TRBV7-2	TRBJ1-2	NA	TGTGCCAGCAGCCGCGACGGGGGCGGGAGCTATGGCTACACCTTC	CASSRDGGGSYGYTF
NA	TRBV9	TRBJ1-5	NA	TGTGCCAGCAGCCAGACAGCATATAGCAATCAGCCCCAGCATTTT	CASSQTAYSNQPQHF
NA	TRBV27	TRBJ2-3	NA	TGTGCCAGCGGGACATGGGGAGTCACAGATACGCAGTATTTT	CASGTWGVTDTQYF
NA	TRBV25-1	TRBJ2-1	NA	TGTGCCAGCAGTGAAGCGCGGACGCAGTTCTTC	CASSEARTQFF
NA	TRBV18	TRBJ1-4	NA	TGTGCCAGCTCACCACCTTCAGGGCCAACTAATGAAAAACTGTTTTTT	CASSPPSGPTNEKLFF
TRBD2	TRBV7-3	TRBJ2-2	NA	TGTGCCAGCAGCTTTAGCGGGGGGAGGACCGGGGAGCTGTTTTTT	CASSFSGGRTGELFF
NA	TRBV28	TRBJ2-3	once	TGTGCCAGCAGTTTGAGGGGGGGAGGCACAGATACGCAGTATTTT	CASSLRGGGTDTQYF
NA	TRBV13	TRBJ2-7	NA	TGTGCCAGCAGCTTAGGGGACAGCTTAAAGTACTTC	CASSLGDSLKYF
TRBD1	TRBV5-1	TRBJ2-5	NA	TGCGCCAGCAGCTTGGCGGGGACAGGGGGCGAGGAGACCCAGTACTTC	CASSLAGTGGEETQYF
NA	TRBV30	TRBJ2-1	NA	TGTGCCCTCGATGGGGGCGGCAATGAGCAGTTCTTC	CALDGGGNEQFF
NA	TRBV7-3	TRBJ1-5	NA	TGTGCCAGCAACTCGGACAAAACGGAGGGCAATCAGCCCCAGCATTTT	CASNSDKTEGNQPQHF
TRBD1	TRBV6-1	TRBJ1-1	NA	TGTGCCAGCAGTCGGACAGGGCGCAACACTGAAGCTTTCTTT	CASSRTGRNTEAFF
NA	TRBV6-1	TRBJ1-5	NA	TGTGCCAGCAGTGCATTGGGACTCAATCAGCCCCAGCATTTT	CASSALGLNQPQHF
TRBD2	TRBV10-3	TRBJ2-3	NA	TGTGCCATCAGGGGGGGACCGGGACTAGCCTCAGATACGCAGTATTTT	CAIRGGPGLASDTQYF
NA	TRBV18	TRBJ1-3	NA	TGTGCCAGCTCCCAACGGACGGTCTCTGGAAACACCATATATTTT	CASSQRTVSGNTIYF
NA	TRBV19	TRBJ1-5	NA	TGTGCCAGTAGTCCTACACAGAATCAGCCCCAGCATTTT	CASSPTQNQPQHF
NA	TRBV4-2	TRBJ2-5	NA	TGTGCCAGCAGCCAAGCCCGGGGCTCAACGGTAGAGACCCAGTACTTC	CASSQARGSTVETQYF
TRBD2	TRBV5-4	TRBJ2-7	NA	TGTGCCAGCAGCCGGGACTACGCGACCTACGAGCAGTACTTC	CASSRDYATYEQYF
NA	TRBV13	TRBJ1-4	NA	TGTGCCAGCAGCTTCAGCCAGGGAGTGGCTAATGAAAAACTGTTTTTT	CASSFSQGVANEKLFF
NA	TRBV7-2	TRBJ1-6	NA	TGTGCCAGCAGCTTACCCTTAAATTCACCCCTCCACTTT	CASSLPLNSPLHF
NA	TRBV29-1	TRBJ1-5	NA	TGCAGCGCCAGCGACGGGTTCCTGGGCAATCAGCCCCAGCATTTT	CSASDGFLGNQPQHF
TRBD2	TRBV5-1	TRBJ2-3	NA	TGCGCCAGCAGCTTGGGGGGCCCTAGCGGGAGAACTACAGATACGCAGTATTTT	CASSLGGPSGRTTDTQYF
NA	TRBV9	TRBJ1-5	NA	TGTGCCAGCAGCGTGACAGCATATAGCAATCAGCCCCAGCATTTT	CASSVTAYSNQPQHF
NA	TRBV21-1	TRBJ2-5	NA	TGTGCCAGCAGCATTCACCCTAGCGGGGGGCTGCGGAAGACCCAGTACTTC	CASSIHPSGGLRKTQYF
NA	TRBV10-1	TRBJ2-7	few	TGCGCCAGCAGTGAAATGGTCGGGGCCGGCGAGCAGTACTTC	CASSEMVGAGEQYF
NA	TRBV7-6	TRBJ2-7	NA	TGTGCCAGCAGCCCAGAGGTACGGTACGAGCAGTACTTC	CASSPEVRYEQYF
NA	TRBV11-2	TRBJ1-4	NA	TGTGCCAGCAGCTTAGGGACAATCGCCGGGGGTGAAAAACTGTTTTTT	CASSLGTIAGGEKLFF
NA	TRBV5-1	TRBJ1-2	NA	TGCGCCAGCAGCTTGGCCGGAGGAGGTGGCTATGGCTACACCTTC	CASSLAGGGGYGYTF
NA	TRBV5-1	TRBJ2-2	NA	TGCGCCAGCAGCACCTGGACACACAACACCGGGGAGCTGTTTTTT	CASSTWTHNTGELFF
NA	TRBV11-3	TRBJ2-3	NA	TGTGCCAGCAGCTTAGACAGGCTGAATACGCAGTATTTT	CASSLDRLNTQYF
NA	TRBV20-1	TRBJ1-2	NA	TGCAGTGCCGTTGAAGTGGGGGGCTACACCTTC	CSAVEVGGYTF
NA	TRBV10-3	TRBJ1-3	NA	TGTGCCATCAGTGCGCAGGGAAACACCATATATTTT	CAISAQGNTIYF
NA	TRBV18	TRBJ1-1	NA	TGTGCCAGCTCACCACGTGGAGTGGGGACTGAAGCTTTCTTT	CASSPRGVGTEAFF
NA	TRBV29-1	TRBJ2-1	NA	TGCAGCGTTGAAGTCTGGGACATCTACAATGAGCAGTTCTTC	CSVEVWDIYNEQFF
NA	TRBV6-6	TRBJ1-5	NA	TGTGCCGTTGCAGTTTTCGGCAATCAGCCCCAGCATTTT	CAVAVFGNQPQHF
NA	TRBV7-9	TRBJ1-3	NA	TGTGCCAGCAGCTTAAACGGGATTAGGGGAAACACCATATATTTT	CASSLNGIRGNTIYF
TRBD2	TRBV14	TRBJ2-1	NA	TGTGCCAGTAAGGCAGCTAGCGGCAATTGGGATGAGCAGTTCTTC	CASKAASGNWDEQFF
TRBD2	TRBV6-1	TRBJ2-7	NA	TGTGCCAGCATCATACGGGGGGGGAGTTACGAGCAGTACTTC	CASIIRGGSYEQYF
NA	TRBV15	TRBJ1-3	NA	TGTGCCACCAGCAGAGAACCCAAACTGAACAGGATAAGGACTGGAAACACCATATATTTT	CATSREPKLNRIRTGNTIYF
NA	TRBV10-3	TRBJ1-2	NA	TGTGCCATCAGTGAGTCGCCAGAGCTCTCCTTCTATGGCTACACCTTC	CAISESPELSFYGYTF
NA	TRBV11-2	TRBJ1-1	NA	TGTGCCAGCAGCCGTGGGTTGATCACTGAAGCTTTCTTT	CASSRGLITEAFF
NA	TRBV7-2	TRBJ1-1	NA	TGTGCCAGCAGCTTGCAGGTGAGGGTCAGAGTGGTGGACACTGAAGCTTTCTTT	CASSLQVRVRVVDTEAFF
NA	TRBV19	TRBJ1-2	few	TGTGCCAGTAGTATAGATCTGTGGGACGGAGAAAACTATGGCTACACCTTC	CASSIDLWDGENYGYTF
NA	TRBV10-2	TRBJ2-2	NA	TGCGCCAGCTCGGTGGATTCGACCGGGGAGCTGTTTTTT	CASSVDSTGELFF
TRBD2	TRBV28	TRBJ2-2	NA	TGTGCCAGCAGTTTAATGGGGGGGGCGAACACCGGGGAGCTGTTTTTT	CASSLMGGANTGELFF
TRBD1	TRBV29-1	TRBJ2-2	NA	TGCAGCGTTCGACAGGGGGGGTACACCGGGGAGCTGTTTTTT	CSVRQGGYTGELFF
TRBD1	TRBV5-6	TRBJ1-2	NA	TGTGCCAGCAGCCTGGGGACAGGATCGACTGGCTACACCTTC	CASSLGTGSTGYTF
NA	TRBV5-1	TRBJ2-7	NA	TGCGCCAGCAGCTTGAGTACCTACGAATCCTACGAGCAGTACTTC	CASSLSTYESYEQYF
TRBD2	TRBV29-1	TRBJ2-1	once	TGCAGCGTTGGAGGGGAGGGTCCCTCCTACAATGAGCAGTTCTTC	CSVGGEGPSYNEQFF
NA	TRBV27	TRBJ2-1	NA	TGTGCCAGCAGTTTACCGGGGGTCGGATACAATGAGCAGTTCTTC	CASSLPGVGYNEQFF